The present TCR beta chain was sequenced within a study of CD8 T cells in ankylosing spondylitis. Trimming removed 2 bases at V and 3 bases at J, with 11 bases between. In germline, CDR1 is SEHNR, CDR2 FQNEAQ (reference sequence). CDR3 size: 14 residues. General study findings and limits: Previously reported in reactive arthritis synovial fluid and blood were some of the motif variants. What appeared characteristic of ankylosing spondylitis blood was a TCR beta motif of fewer than ten highly homologous variants. Disease-linked clones reportedly concentrated significantly in matched ankylosing spondylitis synovial fluid.

This clonotype appeared a few times. Its antigen is not identified. In making TCR beta libraries, quantitative 5'-RACE with molecular barcodes was used. A single record per CDR3 protein comes from TCRdb applying MiXCR to the 5' RACE reads. The data contain 200,000 to 300,000 distinct CDR3 sequences, about 10% of them singletons. The sequence was obtained from a male donor with ankylosing spondylitis or in good health (not recorded which). The chain has TRBV7-9 and TRBJ2-7; TRBD2 is a possible D gene (6 bases). Sequencing input: blood, either unsorted or a sorted T cell fraction (not recorded which). CDR3 region: CASSLLTSYYEQYF. Here the CDR3 DNA reads TGTGCCAGCAGCTTATTAACTAGCTACTACGAGCAGTACTTC.